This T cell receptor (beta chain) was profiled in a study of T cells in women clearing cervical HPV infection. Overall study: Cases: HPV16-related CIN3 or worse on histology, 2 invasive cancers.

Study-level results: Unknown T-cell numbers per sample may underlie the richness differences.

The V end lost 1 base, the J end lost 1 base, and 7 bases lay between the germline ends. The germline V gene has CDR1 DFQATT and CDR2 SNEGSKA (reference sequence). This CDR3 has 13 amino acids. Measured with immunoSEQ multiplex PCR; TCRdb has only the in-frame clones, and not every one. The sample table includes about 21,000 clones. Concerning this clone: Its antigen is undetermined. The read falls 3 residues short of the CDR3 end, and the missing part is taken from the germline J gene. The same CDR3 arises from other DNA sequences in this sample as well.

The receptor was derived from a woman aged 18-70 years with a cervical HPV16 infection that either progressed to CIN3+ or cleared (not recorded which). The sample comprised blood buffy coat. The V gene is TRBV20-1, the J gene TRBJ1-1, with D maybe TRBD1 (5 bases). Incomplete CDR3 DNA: TGCAGTGCTAGAGTCGGGGGGAACACTGAA. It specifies CSARVGGNTE. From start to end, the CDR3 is CSARVGGNTEAFF.